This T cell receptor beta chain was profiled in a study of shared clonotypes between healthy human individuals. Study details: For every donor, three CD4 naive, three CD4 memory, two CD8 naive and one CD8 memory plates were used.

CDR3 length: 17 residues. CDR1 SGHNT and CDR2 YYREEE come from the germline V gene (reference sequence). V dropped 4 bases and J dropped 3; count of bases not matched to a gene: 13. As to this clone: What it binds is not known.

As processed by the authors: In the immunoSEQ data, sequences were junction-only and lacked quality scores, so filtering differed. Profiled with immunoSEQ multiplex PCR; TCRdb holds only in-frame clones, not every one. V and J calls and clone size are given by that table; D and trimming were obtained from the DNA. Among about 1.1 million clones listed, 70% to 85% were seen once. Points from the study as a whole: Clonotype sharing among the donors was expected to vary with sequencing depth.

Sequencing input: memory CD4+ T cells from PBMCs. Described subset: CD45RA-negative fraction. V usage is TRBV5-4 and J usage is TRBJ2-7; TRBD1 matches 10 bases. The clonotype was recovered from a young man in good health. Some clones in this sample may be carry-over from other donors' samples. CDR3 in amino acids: CASSAAKIGQGVYEQYF. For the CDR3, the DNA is TGTGCCAGCAGCGCGGCGAAAATAGGACAGGGGGTCTACGAGCAGTACTTC. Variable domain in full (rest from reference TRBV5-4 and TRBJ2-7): ETGVTQSPTHLIKTRGQQVTLRCSSQSGHNTVSWYQQALGQGPQFIFQYYREEENGRGNFPPRFSGLQFPNYSSELNVNALELDDSALYLCASSAAKIGQGVYEQYFGPGTRLTVT.